The T cell receptor (beta chain) described here comes from a study of T cells in Graves' hyperthyroidism and ophthalmopathy. It was RNA transcripts that yielded the amplified TCR beta CDR3 regions. HTBI primers were the set used in a first-round RT-PCR of the TCR CDR3. TCRdb re-derived calls from the multiplex PCR reads in MiXCR, one entry per CDR3 protein. Counted here are some 180,000 distinct CDR3 sequences, around 15% occurring once; the ten biggest clones make up 25% to 35%. This clonotype has a handful of counts. What it binds is unknown. The germline V gene has CDR1 DFQATT and CDR2 SNEGSKA (reference sequence). V was cut by 0 bases and J by 7 bases, with 16 bases left in between. The CDR3 loop spans 16 amino acids. Diagnoses were made from clinical symptoms, serum measures (thyroxine and TRAb), thyroid ultrasound and orbital computed tomography. General observations from the study: By a 13 V-J model, ophthalmopathy was set apart from stable hyperthyroidism.

Material for sequencing was blood. The sequence was collected from a woman in her 50s with Graves' hyperthyroidism. The chain has TRBV20-1 and TRBJ1-6, with no clear D. This CDR3 is CSARDKEGWFNSPLHF. CDR3 sequence (DNA): TGCAGTGCTAGAGATAAGGAAGGGTGGTTCAATTCACCCCTCCACTTT.